The 15 T cell receptor beta chains given below trace back to one sample, sequenced in a study of blood T cells in healthy people across ages. Together with a sample-barcoded 5' primer, a J-beta primer mix was included in a second PCR lasting about 6 to 11 cycles. TCRdb independently ran MiXCR on the 5' RACE reads; one entry per CDR3 protein. This table has around 1,700,000 distinct CDR3 sequences, 28% appearing once. Material: blood. Receptor source: a young woman in good health.

The chain is built from TRBV12-3 or TRBV12-4 and TRBJ2-1; 8 positions agree with TRBD2. The CDR3 sequence is 16 residues long. V trimming: 1 base; J trimming: 9 bases; junction bases outside the gene matches: 11. CDR3 sequence reads: CASSLGRGRSLREQFF. CDR3 nucleotide sequence: TGTGCCAGCAGTTTAGGTCGCGGGAGGTCCCTTCGTGAGCAGTTCTTC.

The genes are TRBV10-2 and TRBJ2-7; D is undetermined. The last part of the DNA fits TRBJ2-5 better; the J call may be wrong. Germline V gives CDR1 WSHSY, CDR2 SAAADI. The CDR3 has 13 amino acids. The DNA of the CDR3 is TGCGCCAGCAGGGGAACTTTAGGGGAGACCCAGTACTTC. Its protein is CASRGTLGETQYF.

This clonotype was counted many times. The DNA for the CDR3 is TGTGCCAGCAGCTCGAGGACTGTTCCCCTAAGCTCCTACAATGAGCAGTTCTTC. Amino acids: CASSSRTVPLSSYNEQFF. This chain connects TRBV9 to TRBJ2-1, with D possibly matching TRBD2 (5 bases). The CDR3 is 18 amino acids. Trimming removed 4 bases from V and 0 bases from J, with 20 bases in between. CDR1 SGDLS and CDR2 YYNGEE come from the germline V gene.

This chain connects TRBV29-1 to TRBJ2-2; TRBD2 is a possible D gene (5 bases). CDR3 size: 11 residues. Trimming took off 6 bases at V and 6 bases at J, with 8 bases between the two ends. Germline lookup yields CDR1 SQVTM and CDR2 ANQGSEA. CDR3 nucleotide sequence: TGCAGCGTCGGGATGGCCGGGGAGCTGTTTTTT. This codes for CSVGMAGELFF.

The CDR3 is CASSFEGQTTDQQYF. CDR3 in DNA: TGTGCCAGCAGCTTTGAGGGACAGACCACTGACCAGCAGTACTTC. J is TRBJ2-7 and V is TRBV11-2; 7 positions agree with TRBD1. The CDR3 length is 15 residues. The germline V gene has CDR1 SGHAT and CDR2 FQNNGV. V trimming: 3 bases; J trimming: 8 bases; junction bases outside the gene matches: 13.

The chain combines TRBV4-2 with TRBJ2-3; 11 nucleotides align to TRBD2. Germline V gene sequence: CDR1 LGHNA, CDR2 YNFKEQ. J lost 6 bases, V lost 0 bases, and 11 bases had no gene match. The CDR3 spans 18 residues. The CDR3 loop reads CASSQDGASGGSSDTQYF. The CDR3 DNA reads as TGTGCCAGCAGCCAAGACGGGGCTAGCGGGGGGAGTTCGGATACGCAGTATTTT.

This clonotype was counted ten times or more. The gene calls are TRBV20-1 and TRBJ2-1; possible D gene TRBD2, 5 bases. V lost 6 bases, J lost 7 bases, and 13 bases lay in between. The V gene's germline CDR1 is DFQATT and CDR2 SNEGSKA (reference sequence). This CDR3 comprises 12 residues. The CDR3 protein is CSANRESNEQFF. The CDR3 DNA reads TGCAGTGCGAACCGGGAATCTAATGAGCAGTTCTTC.

The chain links TRBV11-2 to TRBJ1-2; D is unresolved. CDR3 length: 12 amino acids. Trimming took 5 bases from V and 5 from J, leaving 9 bases between them. The germline CDR1 and CDR2 sequences are SGHAT and FQNNGV. DNA for the CDR3: TGTGCCAGCAGCGCCGGGGTGTATGGCTACACCTTC. It codes for CASSAGVYGYTF.

V usage is TRBV30 and J usage is TRBJ2-5; 8 bases fit TRBD2. The end of the DNA fits TRBJ2-7 better, so the J call may be wrong. CDR3 length: 13 amino acids. Looked up from germline, CDR1 is GTSNPN and CDR2 is SVGIG (reference sequence). CDR3 DNA sequence: TGTGCCTGGTCGCGGGAGGAAGGGAGCGAGCAGTACTTC. The encoded protein is CAWSREEGSEQYF.

This chain uses TRBV20-1 with TRBJ2-7; 8 bases are shared with TRBD2. The germline gives CDR1 DFQATT, CDR2 SNEGSKA (reference sequence). The CDR3 has 15 residues. Trimming at V came to 1 base and at J to 0 bases, leaving 5 bases not matched to a gene. CDR3 DNA: TGCAGTGCTAGAGTAGCGGGGAGACTCTCCTACGAGCAGTACTTC. Translation gives CSARVAGRLSYEQYF.

Comments on this clonotype: A much larger clone lies one base from this, so it may be a read error. The chain joins TRBV12-5 to TRBJ2-7; weak D call: TRBD2 (5 bases). CDR1 and CDR2 from the germline V gene are LGHNT and FRNRAP. The CDR3 has 14 amino acids. CDR3 in DNA: TGTGCTAGTGGTTTGGGGCGGTTCGACTACAAGCAGTACTTC. It is translated as CASGLGRFDYKQYF.

This chain connects TRBV5-1 to TRBJ2-7; possibly TRBD2 for D (7 bases). Germline assignment: CDR1 SGHRS and CDR2 YFSETQ. CDR3 length equals 14 residues. The V end was cut by 4 bases, the J end by 5 bases, with 16 bases between. The CDR3 coding sequence is TGCGCCAGCAGCATAGGGGGGGTAGGGAACGAGCAGTACTTC. This translates into CASSIGGVGNEQYF.

This clonotype was detected a few times. The rearrangement joins TRBV14 to TRBJ2-3; no firm D call. CDR1 and CDR2 (germline): SGHDN, FVKESK. V was clipped by 3 bases and J by 7 bases, with 5 bases between them. The CDR3 runs 11 residues. The CDR3 nucleotides read TGTGCCAGCAGCCATGCGCATACGCAGTATTTT. Encoded protein: CASSHAHTQYF.

Remarks on this clonotype: At one of its ends the junction is not consistent with the germline gene, which may arise from a read error. The V call is TRBV10-3, the J call TRBJ2-5; weak D call: TRBD1 (6 bases). Germline CDR1 ENHRY, CDR2 SYGVKD. The CDR3 has 14 residues. The CDR3 loop reads CAISGDTRQEAQYF. The CDR3, as DNA: TGTGCCATCAGTGGGGACACCCGCCAAGAGGCCCAGTACTTC.

The genes are TRBV9 and TRBJ1-4; TRBD1 is a possible D gene (5 bases). CDR3 length: 15 residues. The ends were cut back, 2 bases at V and 7 bases at J, with 15 bases in the middle. The germline CDR1 and CDR2 sequences are SGDLS and YYNGEE. In nucleotides, the CDR3 is TGTGCCAGCAGCGTCTCCCTGGGAAGGGGTGAAAAACTGTTTTTT. It is translated as CASSVSLGRGEKLFF.